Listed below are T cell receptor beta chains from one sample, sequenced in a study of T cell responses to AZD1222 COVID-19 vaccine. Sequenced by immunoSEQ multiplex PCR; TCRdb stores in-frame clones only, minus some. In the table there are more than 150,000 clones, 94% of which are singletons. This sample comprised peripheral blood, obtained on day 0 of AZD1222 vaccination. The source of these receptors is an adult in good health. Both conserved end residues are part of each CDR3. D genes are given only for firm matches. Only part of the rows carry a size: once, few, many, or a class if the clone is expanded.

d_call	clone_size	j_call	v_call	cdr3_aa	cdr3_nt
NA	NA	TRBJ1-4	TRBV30	CAWGSRVQTEKLFF	TGTGCCTGGGGGTCGAGAGTTCAGACAGAAAAACTGTTTTTT
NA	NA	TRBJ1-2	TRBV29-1	CSAVRNYGYTF	TGCAGTGCGGTGAGGAACTATGGCTACACCTTC
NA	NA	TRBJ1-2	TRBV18	CASSPGNSNYGYTF	TGTGCCAGCTCACCGGGAAACTCTAACTATGGCTACACCTTC
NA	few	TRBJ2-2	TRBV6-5	CASSNNLGEAGELFF	TGTGCCAGCAGCAACAATCTCGGGGAAGCCGGGGAGCTGTTTTTT
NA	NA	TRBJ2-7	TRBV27	CASSLSRGVGNEQYF	TGTGCCAGCAGTTTATCAAGGGGAGTAGGAAACGAGCAGTACTTC
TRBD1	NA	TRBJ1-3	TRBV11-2	CASSFLGQGSGNTIYF	TGTGCCAGCAGCTTTTTGGGACAGGGATCTGGAAACACCATATATTTT
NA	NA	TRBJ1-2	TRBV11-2	CASSFSEVQGYTF	TGTGCCAGCAGCTTTTCAGAGGTTCAAGGCTACACCTTC
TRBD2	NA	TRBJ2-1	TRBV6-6	CASRLAGRYNEQFF	TGTGCCAGCCGACTAGCGGGGAGATACAATGAGCAGTTCTTC
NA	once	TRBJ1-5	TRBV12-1	CASSFQDSNQPQHF	TGTGCCAGCAGCTTTCAGGACAGCAATCAGCCCCAGCATTTT
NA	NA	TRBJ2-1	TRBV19	CASSIDPDTYNEQFF	TGTGCCAGTAGTATAGACCCGGACACCTACAATGAGCAGTTCTTC
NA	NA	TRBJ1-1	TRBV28	CASGIAQAFF	TGTGCCAGTGGAATCGCGCAAGCTTTCTTT
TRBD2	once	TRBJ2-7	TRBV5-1	CASSLLRTRGGPRYEQYF	TGCGCCAGCAGCCTTTTGCGAACACGGGGGGGCCCTCGGTACGAGCAGTACTTC
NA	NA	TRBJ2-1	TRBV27	CASKSSQPFGEQFF	TGTGCCAGCAAGAGTAGCCAGCCCTTCGGTGAGCAGTTCTTC
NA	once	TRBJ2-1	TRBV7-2	CASSFWGNNEQFF	TGTGCCAGCAGCTTTTGGGGGAACAATGAGCAGTTCTTC
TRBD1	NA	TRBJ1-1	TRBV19	CASRTIPGGVTEAFF	TGTGCCAGTCGAACGATACCAGGGGGGGTCACTGAAGCTTTCTTT
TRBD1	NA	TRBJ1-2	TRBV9	CASSVGTGPQGGYTF	TGTGCCAGCAGCGTAGGGACAGGGCCCCAGGGAGGCTACACCTTC
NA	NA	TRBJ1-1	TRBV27	CASSFLQTNTEAFF	TGTGCCAGCAGTTTTTTGCAAACGAACACTGAAGCTTTCTTT
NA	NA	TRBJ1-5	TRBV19	CASSIVALNQPQHF	TGTGCCAGTAGTATAGTTGCCCTCAATCAGCCCCAGCATTTT
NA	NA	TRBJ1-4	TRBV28	CASSLLAVATNEKLFF	TGTGCCAGCAGCCTTTTGGCCGTCGCAACTAATGAAAAACTGTTTTTT
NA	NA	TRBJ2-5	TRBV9	CASSVEQGLKETQYF	TGTGCCAGCAGCGTAGAGCAGGGGCTCAAAGAGACCCAGTACTTC